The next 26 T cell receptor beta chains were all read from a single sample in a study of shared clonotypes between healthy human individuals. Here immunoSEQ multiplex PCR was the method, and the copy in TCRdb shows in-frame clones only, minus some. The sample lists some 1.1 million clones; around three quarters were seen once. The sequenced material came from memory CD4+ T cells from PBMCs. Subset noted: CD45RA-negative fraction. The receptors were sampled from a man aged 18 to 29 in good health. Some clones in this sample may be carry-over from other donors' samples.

CDR3: CASSLAPGPGDEQFF. Written as DNA, the CDR3 is TGTGCCAGCAGCTTAGCGCCGGGCCCAGGCGATGAGCAGTTCTTC. The rearrangement links TRBV7-2 to TRBJ2-1, with D unclear. V lost 0 bases and J 8 bases, leaving 14 bases between the germline ends. Germline V gives CDR1 SGHTA, CDR2 FQGNSA. CDR3 length: 15 residues. Using reference TRBV7-2 and TRBJ2-1 for the parts outside the CDR3, the full variable domain is GAGVSQSPSNKVTEKGKDVELRCDPISGHTALYWYRQSLGQGLEFLIYFQGNSAPDKSGLPSDRFSAERTGGSVSTLTIQRTQQEDSAVYLCASSLAPGPGDEQFFGPGTRLTVL.

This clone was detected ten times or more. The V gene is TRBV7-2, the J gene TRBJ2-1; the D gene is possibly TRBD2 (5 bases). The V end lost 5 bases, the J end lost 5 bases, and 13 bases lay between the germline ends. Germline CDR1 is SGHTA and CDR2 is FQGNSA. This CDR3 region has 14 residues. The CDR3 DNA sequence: TGTGCCAGCAGCCCTTACCGGGGAAACAATGAGCAGTTCTTC. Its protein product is CASSPYRGNNEQFF.

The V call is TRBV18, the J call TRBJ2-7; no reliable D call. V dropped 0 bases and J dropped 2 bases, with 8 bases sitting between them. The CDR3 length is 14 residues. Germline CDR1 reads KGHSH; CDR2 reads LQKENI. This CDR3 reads CASSPPGYPYEQYF. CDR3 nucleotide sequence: TGTGCCAGCTCACCACCAGGTTACCCCTACGAGCAGTACTTC.

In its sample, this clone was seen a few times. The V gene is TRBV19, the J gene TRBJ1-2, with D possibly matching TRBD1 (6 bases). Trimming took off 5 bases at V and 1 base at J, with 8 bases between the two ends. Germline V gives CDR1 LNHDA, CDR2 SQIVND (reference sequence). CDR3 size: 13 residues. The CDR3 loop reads CASSHRVNYGYTF. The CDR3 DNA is TGTGCCAGTAGTCACAGGGTTAACTATGGCTACACCTTC.

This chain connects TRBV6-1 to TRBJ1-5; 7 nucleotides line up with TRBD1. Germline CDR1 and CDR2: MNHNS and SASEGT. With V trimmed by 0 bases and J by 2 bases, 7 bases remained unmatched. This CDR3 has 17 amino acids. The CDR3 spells CASSEALGQRGNQPQHF. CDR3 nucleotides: TGTGCCAGCAGTGAAGCGCTGGGACAGAGGGGCAATCAGCCCCAGCATTTT.

The CDR3 nucleotides are TGCGCCAGCAGCTTGGATTTCAGGGGGCGAGTGAGTGGCTACACCTTC. This gives the protein CASSLDFRGRVSGYTF. The gene calls are TRBV5-1 and TRBJ1-2, with TRBD1 identical over 8 bases. V lost 0 bases to trimming and J lost 7 bases; unmatched junction nucleotides: 11. This CDR3 comprises 16 residues. Germline CDR1 SGHRS, CDR2 YFSETQ.

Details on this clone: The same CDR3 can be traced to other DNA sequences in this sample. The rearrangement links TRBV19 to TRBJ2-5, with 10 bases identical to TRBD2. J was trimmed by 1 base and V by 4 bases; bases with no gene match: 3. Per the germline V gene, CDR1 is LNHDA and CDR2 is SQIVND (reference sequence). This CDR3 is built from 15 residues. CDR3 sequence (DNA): TGTGCCAGTAGTACCAGGACTAGCGGCCAAGAGACCCAGTACTTC. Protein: CASSTRTSGQETQYF.

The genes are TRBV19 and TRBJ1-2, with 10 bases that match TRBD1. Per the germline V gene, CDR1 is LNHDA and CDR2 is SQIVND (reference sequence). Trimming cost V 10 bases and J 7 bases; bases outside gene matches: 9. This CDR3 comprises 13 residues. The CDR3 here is CATGTGDRVGYTF. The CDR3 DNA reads TGTGCCACCGGGACAGGGGATCGAGTTGGCTACACCTTC.

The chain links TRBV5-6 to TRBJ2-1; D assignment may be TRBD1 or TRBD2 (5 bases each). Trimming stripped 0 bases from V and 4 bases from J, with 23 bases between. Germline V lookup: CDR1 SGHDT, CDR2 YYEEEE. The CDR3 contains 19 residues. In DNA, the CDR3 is TGTGCCAGCAGCTTGGGCCCAGGGTTGAGCGGCGGGCGGTACAATGAGCAGTTCTTC. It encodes CASSLGPGLSGGRYNEQFF.

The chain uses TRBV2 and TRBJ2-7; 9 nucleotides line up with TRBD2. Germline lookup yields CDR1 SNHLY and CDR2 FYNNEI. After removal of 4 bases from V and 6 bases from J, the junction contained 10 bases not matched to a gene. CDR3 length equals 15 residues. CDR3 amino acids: CASSVAGAPPLEQYF. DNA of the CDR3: TGTGCCAGCAGTGTAGCGGGAGCCCCCCCTCTCGAGCAGTACTTC.

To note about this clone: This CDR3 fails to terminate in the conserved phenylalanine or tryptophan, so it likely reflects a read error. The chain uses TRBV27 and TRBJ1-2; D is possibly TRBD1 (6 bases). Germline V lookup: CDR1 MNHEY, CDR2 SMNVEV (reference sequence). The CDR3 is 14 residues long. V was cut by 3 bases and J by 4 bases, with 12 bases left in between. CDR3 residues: CASSFGGASYGYTL. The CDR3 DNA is TGTGCCAGCAGTTTCGGGGGCGCCAGCTATGGCTACACCCTC.

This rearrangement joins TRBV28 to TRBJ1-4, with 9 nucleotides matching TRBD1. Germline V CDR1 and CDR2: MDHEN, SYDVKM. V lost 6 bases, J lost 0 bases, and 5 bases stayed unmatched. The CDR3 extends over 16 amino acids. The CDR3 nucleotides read TGTGCCAGCAGACCAACAGGGGGCGCAACTAATGAAAAACTGTTTTTT. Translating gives CASRPTGGATNEKLFF.

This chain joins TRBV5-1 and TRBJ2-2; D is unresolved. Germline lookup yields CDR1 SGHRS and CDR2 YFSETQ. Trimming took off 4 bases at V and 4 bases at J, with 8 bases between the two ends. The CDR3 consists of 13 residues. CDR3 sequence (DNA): TGCGCCAGCAGCCCTGAACCCACCGGGGAGCTGTTTTTT. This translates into CASSPEPTGELFF.

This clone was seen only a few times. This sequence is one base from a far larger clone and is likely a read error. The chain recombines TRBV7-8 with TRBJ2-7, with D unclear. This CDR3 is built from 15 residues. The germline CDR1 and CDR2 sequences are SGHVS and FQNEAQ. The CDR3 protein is CASSFLRYSPYKQYF. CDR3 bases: TGTGCCAGCAGTTTCCTCCGCTACTCACCCTACAAGCAGTACTTC.

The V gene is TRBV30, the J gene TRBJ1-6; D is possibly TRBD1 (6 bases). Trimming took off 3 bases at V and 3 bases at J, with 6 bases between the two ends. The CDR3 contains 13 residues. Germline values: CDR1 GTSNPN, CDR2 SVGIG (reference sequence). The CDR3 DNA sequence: TGTGCCTGGAGACAGGGCTATAATTCACCCCTCCACTTT. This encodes CAWRQGYNSPLHF.

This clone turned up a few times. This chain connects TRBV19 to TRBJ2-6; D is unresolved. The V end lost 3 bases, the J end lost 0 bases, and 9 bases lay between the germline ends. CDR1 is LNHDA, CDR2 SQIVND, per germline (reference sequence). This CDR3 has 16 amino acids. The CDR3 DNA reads TGTGCCAGTAGTATTACCGCCAGCTCTGGGGCCAACGTCCTGACTTTC. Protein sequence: CASSITASSGANVLTF.

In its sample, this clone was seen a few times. CDR3 nucleotides: TGTGCCAGCAGTCCAGTCGGGACACTAGGCTATGGCTACACCTTC. The encoded protein is CASSPVGTLGYGYTF. The chain joins TRBV28 to TRBJ1-2; possibly TRBD1 for D (6 bases). Between the trimmed V and J ends, which lost 5 bases and 4 bases, there was a span of 17 bases. The germline V gene has CDR1 MDHEN and CDR2 SYDVKM. CDR3 size: 15 residues.

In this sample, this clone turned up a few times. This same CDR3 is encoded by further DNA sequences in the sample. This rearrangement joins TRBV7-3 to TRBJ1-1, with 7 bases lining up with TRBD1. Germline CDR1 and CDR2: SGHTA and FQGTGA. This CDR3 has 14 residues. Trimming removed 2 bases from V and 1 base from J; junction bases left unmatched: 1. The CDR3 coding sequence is TGTGCCAGCAGCTTAGGGACAGCGAACACTGAAGCTTTCTTT. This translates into CASSLGTANTEAFF.

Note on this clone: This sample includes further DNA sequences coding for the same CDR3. CDR3 sequence (DNA): TGTGCCAGCAGCGTTAGGGGGTTAGAGACCCAGTACTTC. It specifies CASSVRGLETQYF. The chain carries TRBV9 and TRBJ2-5; tentatively, D is TRBD1 (6 bases). Germline V gene data show CDR1 as SGDLS and CDR2 as YYNGEE. CDR3 length equals 13 residues. The V gene lost 2 bases and the J gene lost 4 bases, with 9 bases spanning the gap.

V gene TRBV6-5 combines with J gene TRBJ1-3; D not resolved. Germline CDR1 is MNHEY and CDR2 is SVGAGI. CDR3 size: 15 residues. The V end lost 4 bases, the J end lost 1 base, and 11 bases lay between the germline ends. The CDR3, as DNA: TGTGCCAGCAGTTCCCCAGCGACGTCTGGAAACACCATATATTTT. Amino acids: CASSSPATSGNTIYF.

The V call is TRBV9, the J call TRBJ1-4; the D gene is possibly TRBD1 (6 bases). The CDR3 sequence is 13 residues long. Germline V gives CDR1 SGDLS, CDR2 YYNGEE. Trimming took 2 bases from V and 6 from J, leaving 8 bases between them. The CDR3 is CASSVSGDEKLFF. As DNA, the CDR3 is TGTGCCAGCAGCGTTTCAGGGGATGAAAAACTGTTTTTT.

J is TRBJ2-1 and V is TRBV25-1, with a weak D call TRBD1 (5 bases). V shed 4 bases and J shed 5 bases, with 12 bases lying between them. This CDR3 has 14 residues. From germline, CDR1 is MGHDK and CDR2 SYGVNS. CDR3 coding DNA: TGTGCCAGCAGTGTCGCAGGGTTGAACAATGAGCAGTTCTTC. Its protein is CASSVAGLNNEQFF.

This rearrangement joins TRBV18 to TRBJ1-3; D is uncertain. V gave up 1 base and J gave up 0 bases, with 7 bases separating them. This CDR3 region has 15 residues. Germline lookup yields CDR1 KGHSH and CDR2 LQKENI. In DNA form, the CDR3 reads TGTGCCAGCTCACCACTAGAGAGCTCTGGAAACACCATATATTTT. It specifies CASSPLESSGNTIYF.

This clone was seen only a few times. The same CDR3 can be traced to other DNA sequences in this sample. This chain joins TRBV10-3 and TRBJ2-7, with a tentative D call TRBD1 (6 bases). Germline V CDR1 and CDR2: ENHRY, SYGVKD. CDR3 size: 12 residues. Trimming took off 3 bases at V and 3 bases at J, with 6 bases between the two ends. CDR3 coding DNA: TGTGCCATCAGTGAACAGGGCTACGAGCAGTACTTC. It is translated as CAISEQGYEQYF.

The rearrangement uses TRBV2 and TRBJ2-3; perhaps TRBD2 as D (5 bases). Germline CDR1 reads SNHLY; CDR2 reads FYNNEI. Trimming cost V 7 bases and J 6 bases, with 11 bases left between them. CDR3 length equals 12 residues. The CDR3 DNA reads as TGTGCCAGCACCTATCTAGCCGATACGCAGTATTTT. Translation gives CASTYLADTQYF.

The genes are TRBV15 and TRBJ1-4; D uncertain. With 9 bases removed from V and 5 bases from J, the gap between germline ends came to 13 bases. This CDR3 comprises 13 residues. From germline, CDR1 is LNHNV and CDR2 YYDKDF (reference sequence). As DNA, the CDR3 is TGTGCCACGAGGGCTAGGTTAAATGAAAAACTGTTTTTT. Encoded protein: CATRARLNEKLFF.